This T cell receptor (beta chain) originates from a study of T cells in Graves' hyperthyroidism and ophthalmopathy. TCR beta CDR3 region amplification was performed from RNA transcripts. A first-round RT-PCR of the TCR CDR3 used the HTBI primer set. A single record per CDR3 protein comes from TCRdb applying MiXCR to the multiplex PCR reads. The table lists about 600,000 distinct CDR3 sequences, more than 15% of them singletons. This clonotype has ten or more counts. The CDR3 spans 11 residues. CDR1 is MNHEY and CDR2 is SVGEGT in the germline V gene. V lost 5 bases and J lost 10, with 11 bases in between.

The sequencing input was blood. The receptor was derived from a woman aged 40 to 50 with Graves' ophthalmopathy. V is TRBV6-2 or TRBV6-3 and J is TRBJ2-5; D is uncertain. The CDR3 is CASSTLRIQYF. The CDR3 DNA reads as TGTGCCAGCAGTACCCTTAGGATCCAGTACTTC.